The 2 T cell receptor beta chains in this list originate from one sample, sequenced in a study of blood T cell repertoires in COVID-19. TCRdb's table, derived via immunoSEQ multiplex PCR, lists solely in-frame clones and lacks some. The data hold about 260,000 clones, with about 90% observed a single time. The sequencing input was peripheral blood. All receptors come from a woman aged 45 to 65 who had recovered from COVID-19.

About this clone: An end of the junction does not agree with germline; a read error may underlie this. The chain links TRBV7-7 to TRBJ2-7; unclear D gene. Germline CDR1 reads SSHAT; CDR2 reads FNYEAQ (reference sequence). The CDR3 is 13 residues long. The CDR3 DNA reads as TGTGCTAGCAGCTCCGACATCTCCTACGAGCAGTACTTC. It yields the protein CASSSDISYEQYF. Filled out from reference TRBV7-7 and TRBJ2-7, the complete variable domain reads GAGVSQSPRYKVTKRGQDVTLRCDPISSHATLYWYQQALGQGPEFLTYFNYEAQPDKSGLPSDRFSAERPEGSISTLTIQRTEQRDSAMYRCASSSDISYEQYFGPGTRLTVT.

This clone was picked up a small number of times. The chain has TRBV21-1 and TRBJ1-2; TRBD1, as called in the table, went unchecked against the DNA. TRBV21-1 is a known pseudogene. This CDR3 contains 14 residues. The CDR3 protein is CARQRTGGNYGYTF. The CDR3 region has the DNA TGTGCCAGGCAAAGGACAGGGGGGAACTATGGCTACACCTTC.